These 24 T cell receptor beta chains were sequenced from one sample in a study of T-cell memory formation after mild COVID-19. A single record per CDR3 protein comes from TCRdb applying MiXCR to the 5' RACE reads. The sample yields 250,000 to 400,000 distinct CDR3 sequences, more than 13% seen once. The specimen sequenced was PBMCs or a T cell subset sorted from them (not recorded which). All receptors derive from a man between 18 and 35 years old who had mild COVID-19 (a few samples of this study predate the infection). Cell type and time point are not known.

The gene calls are TRBV6-2 or TRBV6-3 and TRBJ1-5; D not certain. This CDR3 is built from 12 residues. In germline, CDR1 is MNHEY, CDR2 SVGEGT. V was cut by 2 bases and J by 9 bases, with 8 bases left in between. DNA of the CDR3: TGTGCCAGCAGTTACCCTTATGGGCCCCAGCATTTT. It codes for CASSYPYGPQHF.

The table lists this clonotype with a few counts. One end of the junction is discordant with germline, which a read error may explain. V is TRBV10-1 and J is TRBJ2-3; D not resolved. The CDR3 length is 15 residues. Germline-derived CDR1 and CDR2 are WNHNN and SYGVQD (reference sequence). The CDR3 DNA follows: TGCGGCAGCAGTGAGTCGAGAGGTGGGGTGAATACGCAGTATTTT. It translates to CGSSESRGGVNTQYF.

There are many counts of this clonotype. The J gene is TRBJ2-1, the V gene TRBV4-3, with D perhaps matching TRBD1 (6 bases). The CDR3 is made up of 15 amino acids. Germline CDR1 and CDR2: LGHNA and YSLEER. Trimming removed 5 bases at V and 8 bases at J, with 19 bases between. DNA of the CDR3: TGCGCCAGCAGCAACGACAGGCAGTCTATCTATGAGCAGTTCTTC. The encoded protein is CASSNDRQSIYEQFF.

The table lists this clonotype with a few counts. The CDR3 here is CASSYVAGLSTDTQYF. The CDR3 DNA reads as TGTGCCAGCAGTTACGTAGCGGGGCTGTCGACAGATACGCAGTATTTT. This chain connects TRBV6-2 or TRBV6-3 to TRBJ2-3; 8 nucleotides line up with TRBD2. The germline V gene encodes CDR1 MNHEY and CDR2 SVGEGT. The CDR3 runs 16 residues. V lost 2 bases to trimming and J lost 3 bases; unmatched junction nucleotides: 7.

In this sample, this clonotype turned up a few times. The J gene is TRBJ2-3, the V gene TRBV12-3 or TRBV12-4, with 12 bases identical to TRBD2. CDR3 length equals 20 residues. V shed 4 bases, J shed 0 bases, and the junction held 14 bases outside the gene matches. The CDR3 bases are TGTGCCAGCAGTTCAGGACTAGCGGGGATGGTTGGTGTTAGCACAGATACGCAGTATTTT. Translation gives CASSSGLAGMVGVSTDTQYF.

A few counts support this clonotype. CDR3 in DNA: TGTGCCAGCAGCCTTATCCCGGGACAAGGATTGAACACTGAAGCTTTCTTT. It yields the protein CASSLIPGQGLNTEAFF. The rearrangement joins TRBV7-2 to TRBJ1-1; tentative D call: TRBD1 (6 bases). CDR1 SGHTA and CDR2 FQGNSA come from the germline V gene. Between the trimmed V and J ends, which lost 5 bases and 0 bases, there was a span of 19 bases. The CDR3 contains 17 residues.

The chain is built from TRBV12-3 or TRBV12-4 and TRBJ2-1, with D unclear. Trimming removed 1 base at V and 6 bases at J, with 13 bases between. The CDR3 spans 15 residues. CDR3 in DNA: TGTGCCAGCAGTTTAGGCAGTCTCTCCGCCAATGAGCAGTTCTTC. This codes for CASSLGSLSANEQFF.

This clonotype was observed many times. The chain has TRBV12-3 or TRBV12-4 and TRBJ1-1, with TRBD1 as a possible D gene (6 bases). The ends were cut back, 4 bases at V and 1 base at J, with 13 bases in the middle. The CDR3 spans 15 residues. The CDR3 DNA sequence: TGTGCCAGCAGTTCCCACAGGGCCACGAACACTGAAGCTTTCTTT. This translates into CASSSHRATNTEAFF.

The chain has TRBV6-5 and TRBJ2-5, with D possibly being TRBD1 or TRBD2 (6 bases each). The CDR3 consists of 14 residues. Trimming removed 2 bases at V and 4 bases at J, with 11 bases between. CDR1 is MNHEY, CDR2 SVGAGI, per germline. CDR3 bases: TGTGCCAGCAGTTACAAGGGGGGAGGAGAGACCCAGTACTTC. It codes for CASSYKGGGETQYF.

The V and J genes are TRBV7-3 and TRBJ2-4; 7 nucleotides agree with TRBD1. The trim removed 6 bases at V and 2 bases at J, leaving 10 bases unmatched. The CDR3 contains 16 residues. Germline assignment: CDR1 SGHTA and CDR2 FQGTGA. CDR3 bases: TGTGCCAGCAGTATACAGGGGCTCGGAACCAAAAACATTCAGTACTTC. Protein sequence: CASSIQGLGTKNIQYF.

There are a few counts of this clonotype. This chain connects TRBV5-1 to TRBJ1-1; a possible D gene is TRBD1 (6 bases). The CDR3 has 12 residues. CDR1 SGHRS and CDR2 YFSETQ come from the germline V gene. Trimming removed 4 bases from V and 8 bases from J, with 12 bases in between. The CDR3 protein is CASSPQGFEAFF. DNA for the CDR3: TGCGCCAGCAGCCCCCAGGGGTTCGAAGCTTTCTTT.

This clonotype was observed at least ten times. The chain has TRBV4-1 and TRBJ2-2; 7 bases map to TRBD1. V lost 7 bases and J lost 0; bases outside the gene matches: 11. From germline, CDR1 is MGHRA and CDR2 YSYEKL. The CDR3 has 17 amino acids. In nucleotides, the CDR3 is TGCGCCAGCACCGCCGCTGCAGGGGGTGCGAACACCGGGGAGCTGTTTTTT. It translates to CASTAAAGGANTGELFF.

The rearrangement uses TRBV29-1 and TRBJ2-1; D perhaps matches TRBD2 (5 bases). Germline V lookup: CDR1 SQVTM, CDR2 ANQGSEA. V lost 3 bases, J lost 9 bases, and 18 bases lay in between. The CDR3 contains 14 residues. DNA for the CDR3: TGCAGCGTTGAGCGAGCGGACGGACGAGGTGAGCAGTTCTTC. This sequence encodes CSVERADGRGEQFF.

The chain joins TRBV19 to TRBJ2-1; TRBD1 agrees at 10 bases. This CDR3 has 14 residues. The trim removed 5 bases at V and 2 bases at J, leaving 0 bases unmatched. Germline V gives CDR1 LNHDA, CDR2 SQIVND (reference sequence). The CDR3 coding sequence is TGTGCCAGTAGTGGACAGGGGGCCTACAATGAGCAGTTCTTC. This gives the protein CASSGQGAYNEQFF.

V usage is TRBV21-1 and J usage is TRBJ1-5. TRBV21-1 is classified as a pseudogene. The CDR3 is 17 residues long. In DNA form, the CDR3 reads TGTGCCAGCAGCAAAGACAGAAGACGATCCCGCAATCAGCCCCAGCATTTT. This gives the protein CASSKDRRRSRNQPQHF.

As DNA, the CDR3 is TGTGCCAGCAGTCACGGAAGCAGGGGAGTCACTGAAGCTTTCTTT. Protein product: CASSHGSRGVTEAFF. The V call is TRBV6-2 or TRBV6-3, the J call TRBJ1-1, with D possibly matching TRBD1 (6 bases). The CDR3 loop spans 15 amino acids. Per the germline V gene, CDR1 is MNHEY and CDR2 is SVGEGT. The germline V and J ends were trimmed by 5 bases and 4 bases, with 17 bases remaining between them.

This sequence joins TRBV6-5 and TRBJ1-2; possible D gene TRBD1, 5 bases. V lost 10 bases, J lost 7 bases, and 19 bases lay in between. Germline values: CDR1 MNHEY, CDR2 SVGAGI. The CDR3 is 13 residues long. The CDR3 loop reads CATRGSGYRGYTF. CDR3 nucleotide sequence: TGTGCCACCCGAGGGTCAGGGTATCGTGGCTACACCTTC.

This chain joins TRBV28 and TRBJ1-5; TRBD1 is a possible D gene (6 bases). Deletions cut 4 bases from V and 7 bases from J, with 17 bases between. This CDR3 is 15 amino acids long. Germline V gene data show CDR1 as MDHEN and CDR2 as SYDVKM. CDR3 in amino acids: CASSSGALRGQPQHF. CDR3 nucleotides: TGTGCCAGCAGTTCGGGGGCCTTGCGGGGACAGCCCCAGCATTTT.

This clonotype was seen a handful of times. V usage is TRBV7-2 and J usage is TRBJ2-1; D may match TRBD1 or TRBD2 (6 bases each). Germline CDR1 is SGHTA and CDR2 is FQGNSA. The CDR3 consists of 17 residues. V shed 8 bases and J shed 7 bases, with 27 bases lying between them. The CDR3 region has the DNA TGTGCCAGCTCCTCACCACGTGGCGCGGGGCAGGGGAATGAGCAGTTCTTC. This encodes CASSSPRGAGQGNEQFF.

This clonotype was counted a single time. Mismatch with germline at one junction end may stem from a read error. The V gene is TRBV7-9, the J gene TRBJ2-3, with no clear D. The CDR3 totals 16 residues. The germline V gene encodes CDR1 SEHNR and CDR2 FQNEAQ (reference sequence). The CDR3 spells CAGSLTRGSPTDTQYF. In DNA, the CDR3 is TGTGCCGGCAGCTTAACACGCGGATCCCCAACAGATACGCAGTATTTT.

This sequence joins TRBV6-6 and TRBJ2-1, with D unclear. V was pared by 8 bases and J by 0 bases, with 11 bases between. Germline values: CDR1 MNHNY, CDR2 SVGAGI (reference sequence). This CDR3 contains 14 residues. In DNA, the CDR3 is TGTGCCAGCGGTCTAGATATCTCCTACAATGAGCAGTTCTTC. Its protein product is CASGLDISYNEQFF.

This clonotype was picked up many times. The chain is built from TRBV20-1 and TRBJ2-3; 9 positions agree with TRBD1. V shed 8 bases and J 1 base; nucleotides not matched to a gene: 10. This CDR3 spans 15 amino acids. Per germline, CDR1 DFQATT and CDR2 SNEGSKA (reference sequence). The CDR3 DNA is TGCAGTTCCTGGACCCGGGACAGGGGCACAGATACGCAGTATTTT. Translating gives CSSWTRDRGTDTQYF.

This clonotype was picked up a small number of times. The chain uses TRBV7-2 and TRBJ2-5, with TRBD1 as a possible D gene (5 bases). With 7 bases removed from V and 4 bases from J, the gap between germline ends came to 16 bases. The CDR3 consists of 14 residues. The V gene's germline CDR1 is SGHTA and CDR2 FQGNSA. Written as DNA, the CDR3 is TGTGCCAGCAACCCAGGGCCCATGGGAGAGACCCAGTACTTC. Translating gives CASNPGPMGETQYF.

The V call is TRBV6-2 or TRBV6-3, the J call TRBJ2-1; 8 bases fit TRBD2. The CDR3 spans 14 residues. V dropped 5 bases and J dropped 5; count of bases not matched to a gene: 5. Germline values: CDR1 MNHEY, CDR2 SVGEGT. CDR3 sequence: CASSERGPHNEQFF. DNA of the CDR3: TGTGCCAGCAGTGAGCGGGGGCCCCACAATGAGCAGTTCTTC.